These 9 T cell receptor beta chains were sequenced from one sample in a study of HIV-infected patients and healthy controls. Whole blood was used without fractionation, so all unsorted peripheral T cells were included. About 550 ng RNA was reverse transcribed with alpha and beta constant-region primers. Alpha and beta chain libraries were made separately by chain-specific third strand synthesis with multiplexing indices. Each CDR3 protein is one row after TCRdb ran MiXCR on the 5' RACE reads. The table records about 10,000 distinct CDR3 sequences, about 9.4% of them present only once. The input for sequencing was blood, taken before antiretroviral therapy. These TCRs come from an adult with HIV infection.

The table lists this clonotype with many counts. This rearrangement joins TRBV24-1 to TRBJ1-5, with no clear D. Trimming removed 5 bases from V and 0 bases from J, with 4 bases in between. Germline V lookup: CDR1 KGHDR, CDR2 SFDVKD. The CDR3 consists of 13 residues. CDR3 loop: CATSAYSNQPQHF. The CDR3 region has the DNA TGTGCCACCAGTGCCTATAGCAATCAGCCCCAGCATTTT.

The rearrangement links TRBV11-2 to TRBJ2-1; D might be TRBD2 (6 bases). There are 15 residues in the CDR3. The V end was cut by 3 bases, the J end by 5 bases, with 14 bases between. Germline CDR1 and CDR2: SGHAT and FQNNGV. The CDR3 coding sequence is TGTGCCAGCAGCTTCTTGGGACTCAAGAACAATGAGCAGTTCTTC. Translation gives CASSFLGLKNNEQFF. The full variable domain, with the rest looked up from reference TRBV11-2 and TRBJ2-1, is EAGVAQSPRYKIIEKRQSVAFWCNPISGHATLYWYQQILGQGPKLLIQFQNNGVVDDSQLPKDRFSAERLKGVDSTLKIQPAKLEDSAVYLCASSFLGLKNNEQFFGPGTRLTVL.

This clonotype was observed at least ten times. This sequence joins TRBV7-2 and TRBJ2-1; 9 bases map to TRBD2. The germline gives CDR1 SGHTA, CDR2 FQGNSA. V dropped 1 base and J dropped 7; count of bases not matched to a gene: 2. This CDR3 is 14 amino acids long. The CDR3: CASSLGTSANEQFF. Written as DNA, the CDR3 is TGTGCCAGCAGCTTAGGGACTAGCGCTAATGAGCAGTTCTTC.

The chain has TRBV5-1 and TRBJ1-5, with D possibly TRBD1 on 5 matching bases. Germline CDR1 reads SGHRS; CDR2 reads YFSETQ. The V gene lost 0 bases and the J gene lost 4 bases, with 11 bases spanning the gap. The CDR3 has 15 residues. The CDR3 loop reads CASSLGGTPNQPQHF. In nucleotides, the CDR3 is TGCGCCAGCAGCTTGGGGGGGACTCCTAATCAGCCCCAGCATTTT. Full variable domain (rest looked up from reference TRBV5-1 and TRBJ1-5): KAGVTQTPRYLIKTRGQQVTLSCSPISGHRSVSWYQQTPGQGLQFLFEYFSETQRNKGNFPGRFSGRQFSNSRSEMNVSTLELGDSALYLCASSLGGTPNQPQHFGDGTRLSIL.

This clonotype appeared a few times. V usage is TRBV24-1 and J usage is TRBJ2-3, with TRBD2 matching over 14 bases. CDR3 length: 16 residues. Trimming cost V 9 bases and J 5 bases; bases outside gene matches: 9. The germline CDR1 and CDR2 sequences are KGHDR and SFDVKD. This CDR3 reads CATGQYGTSGRDTQYF. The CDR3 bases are TGTGCCACCGGTCAATACGGGACTAGCGGGAGAGATACGCAGTATTTT.

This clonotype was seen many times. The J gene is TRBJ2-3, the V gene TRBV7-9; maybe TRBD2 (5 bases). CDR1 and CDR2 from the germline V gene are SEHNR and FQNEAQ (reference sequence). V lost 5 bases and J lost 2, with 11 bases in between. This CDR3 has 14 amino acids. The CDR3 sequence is CASSRGLSTDTQYF. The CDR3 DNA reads TGTGCCAGCAGCCGAGGACTCTCCACAGATACGCAGTATTTT.

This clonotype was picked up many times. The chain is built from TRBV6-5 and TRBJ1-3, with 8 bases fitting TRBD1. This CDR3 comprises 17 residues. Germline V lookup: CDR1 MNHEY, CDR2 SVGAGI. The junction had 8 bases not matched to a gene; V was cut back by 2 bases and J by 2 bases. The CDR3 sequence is CASSYGGQGATGNTIYF. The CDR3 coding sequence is TGTGCCAGCAGTTACGGTGGGCAGGGGGCAACTGGAAACACCATATATTTT.

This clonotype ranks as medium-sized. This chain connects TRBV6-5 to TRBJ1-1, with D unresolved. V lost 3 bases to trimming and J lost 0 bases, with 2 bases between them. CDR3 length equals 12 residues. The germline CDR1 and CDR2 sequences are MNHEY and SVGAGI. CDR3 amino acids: CASSYMNTEAFF. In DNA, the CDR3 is TGTGCCAGCAGTTATATGAACACTGAAGCTTTCTTT.

CDR3 sequence: CASSVTRTGTDTQYF. The CDR3, as DNA: TGTGCCAGCAGCGTCACCCGGACAGGCACAGATACGCAGTATTTT. The V call is TRBV7-2, the J call TRBJ2-3; D is perhaps TRBD1 (6 bases). The V and J ends lost 5 bases and 1 base respectively, with 13 bases between them. The CDR3 has 15 residues. Germline loops: CDR1 SGHTA, CDR2 FQGNSA.